A single sample gave rise to the 32 T cell receptor beta chains below, sequenced in a study of T-cell memory formation after mild COVID-19. One entry per CDR3 protein, called by TCRdb with MiXCR from the 5' RACE reads. The sample consists of roughly 130,000 distinct CDR3 sequences, 5% to 6.5% of them appearing once. Sequenced material: PBMCs or a T cell subset sorted from them (not recorded which). The receptor set was obtained from an adult woman who had mild COVID-19 (a few samples of this study predate the infection). Cell type and time point are not known.

A few counts support this clonotype. This sequence joins TRBV12-3 or TRBV12-4 and TRBJ2-7, with D maybe TRBD2 (5 bases). This CDR3 has 13 amino acids. Deletions cut 4 bases from V and 4 bases from J, with 11 bases between. The CDR3 coding sequence is TGTGCCAGCAGTTGGGCTGAGGGTTACGAGCAGTACTTC. It is translated as CASSWAEGYEQYF.

V usage is TRBV7-8 and J usage is TRBJ2-7; either TRBD1 or TRBD2 may fit D (5 bases each). This CDR3 spans 13 amino acids. Looked up from germline, CDR1 is SGHVS and CDR2 is FQNEAQ. Trimming took 5 bases from V and 7 from J, leaving 15 bases between them. This chain's CDR3 is CASSLGTGSEQYF. Written as DNA, the CDR3 is TGTGCCAGCAGCCTGGGGACGGGATCTGAGCAGTACTTC.

This clonotype was seen repeatedly, ten times or more. The chain recombines TRBV7-9 with TRBJ1-4; D may be TRBD1 (5 bases). The CDR3 has 16 residues. V dropped 3 bases and J dropped 3 bases, with 14 bases sitting between them. Germline CDR1 SEHNR, CDR2 FQNEAQ (reference sequence). DNA of the CDR3: TGTGCCAGCAGCTTTTCGGCCTCAGGGTCTAATGAAAAACTGTTTTTT. Amino acid sequence: CASSFSASGSNEKLFF.

The gene calls are TRBV12-3 or TRBV12-4 and TRBJ2-4; unclear D gene. V lost 6 bases and J 0 bases, leaving 18 bases between the germline ends. The CDR3 spans 17 residues. The CDR3 bases are TGTGCCAGCAGCCCCTCGGTCGGGCACTTAGCCAAAAACATTCAGTACTTC. It yields the protein CASSPSVGHLAKNIQYF.

This clonotype has just a few counts. The V gene is TRBV6-5, the J gene TRBJ2-6; no reliable D call. Per germline, CDR1 MNHEY and CDR2 SVGAGI. The V end was cut by 2 bases, the J end by 2 bases, with 7 bases between. This CDR3 spans 15 amino acids. The CDR3 nucleotides are TGTGCCAGCAGTTACGCGCGTGCTGGGGCCAACGTCCTGACTTTC. It specifies CASSYARAGANVLTF.

A few counts support this clonotype. This chain uses TRBV7-8 with TRBJ1-3, with D unclear. CDR3 size: 14 residues. Deletions cut 4 bases from V and 3 bases from J, with 10 bases between. Germline CDR1 and CDR2: SGHVS and FQNEAQ. The CDR3 DNA reads as TGTGCCAGCAGCTCGACGATTGGTGGAAACACCATATATTTT. Its protein product is CASSSTIGGNTIYF.

Ten or more counts support this clonotype. This chain links TRBV14 with TRBJ1-1; D perhaps matches TRBD1 (6 bases). The length of the CDR3 is 13 residues. Trimming shortened V by 6 bases and J by 8 bases, and 16 bases separated the two germline ends. CDR1 is SGHDN and CDR2 is FVKESK in the germline V gene. In nucleotides, the CDR3 is TGTGCCAGCAGTCTCACGCTCGGGACAGAAGCTTTCTTT. It translates to CASSLTLGTEAFF.

This clonotype has a count of ten or more. This chain uses TRBV6-5 with TRBJ1-6, with 8 bases lining up with TRBD1. The J segment lost 11 bases and the V segment lost 6 bases, leaving 9 bases of the junction unmatched. Germline loops: CDR1 MNHEY, CDR2 SVGAGI. This CDR3 contains 14 residues. The CDR3 region has the DNA TGTGCCAGCAGCCTCCGGGACAGGCAACCACCCCTCCACTTT. Amino acid sequence: CASSLRDRQPPLHF.

The rearrangement uses TRBV6-5 and TRBJ2-3; weak D call: TRBD2 (5 bases). CDR3 size: 15 residues. V was shortened by 0 bases and J by 1 base, with 8 bases between the two germline ends. CDR1 is MNHEY, CDR2 SVGAGI, per germline. The CDR3 DNA sequence: TGTGCCAGCAGTTACTCGCTGGGAGGCACAGATACGCAGTATTTT. This translates into CASSYSLGGTDTQYF.

The chain has TRBV7-2 and TRBJ2-3; TRBD2 matches 10 bases. V lost 1 base, J lost 3 bases, and 7 bases stayed unmatched. The V gene's germline CDR1 is SGHTA and CDR2 FQGNSA. The CDR3 covers 17 residues. In DNA, the CDR3 is TGTGCCAGCAGCTTAGGGCTAGCGGGAGCGGGGACAGATACGCAGTATTTT. It encodes CASSLGLAGAGTDTQYF. Drawing the rest from reference TRBV7-2 and TRBJ2-3, the complete variable domain is GAGVSQSPSNKVTEKGKDVELRCDPISGHTALYWYRQSLGQGLEFLIYFQGNSAPDKSGLPSDRFSAERTGGSVSTLTIQRTQQEDSAVYLCASSLGLAGAGTDTQYFGPGTRLTVL.

The chain is built from TRBV28 and TRBJ1-1; D not certain. The CDR3 is 15 residues long. V lost 6 bases and J lost 1, with 15 bases in between. CDR1 is MDHEN, CDR2 SYDVKM, per germline. The CDR3 nucleotides read TGTGCCAGCAGAACCTCTACAGACGGGAACACTGAAGCTTTCTTT. Translating gives CASRTSTDGNTEAFF.

This clonotype was seen a few times. The gene calls are TRBV29-1 and TRBJ1-5, with 9 bases that match TRBD1. The J segment lost 5 bases and the V segment lost 5 bases, leaving 7 bases of the junction unmatched. Germline V gene lookup returns CDR1 SQVTM and CDR2 ANQGSEA. The CDR3 is 14 residues long. CDR3 nucleotides: TGCAGCGTTAAACAGGGGGCAGCGGATCAGCCCCAGCATTTT. It codes for CSVKQGAADQPQHF.

This clonotype was seen a handful of times. The J gene is TRBJ2-7, the V gene TRBV4-1; D gene unclear. The CDR3 totals 12 residues. CDR1 and CDR2 (germline): MGHRA, YSYEKL. Trimming cost V 1 base and J 7 bases, with 8 bases left between them. The CDR3 DNA reads as TGCGCCAGCAGCCAAGTCTTGGGGGAGCAGTACTTC. It translates to CASSQVLGEQYF.

This clonotype showed up just a few times. The genes are TRBV12-3 or TRBV12-4 and TRBJ2-1, with TRBD2 matching over 9 bases. The CDR3 totals 16 residues. The J segment lost 6 bases and the V segment lost 4 bases, leaving 10 bases of the junction unmatched. The DNA for the CDR3 is TGTGCCAGCAGTTCCAAGGTAGGACTAGCGAGCAATGAGCAGTTCTTC. The encoded protein is CASSSKVGLASNEQFF.

This clonotype was seen a few times. The rearrangement links TRBV12-3 or TRBV12-4 to TRBJ2-3; TRBD2 matches at 9 bases. This CDR3 spans 16 amino acids. V shed 1 base, J shed 1 base, and the junction held 3 bases outside the gene matches. In DNA, the CDR3 is TGTGCCAGCAGTTTAGAGGAGCGGGGGGGCACAGATACGCAGTATTTT. The encoded protein is CASSLEERGGTDTQYF.

This clonotype showed up many times. The V gene is TRBV20-1, the J gene TRBJ2-2; TRBD2 agrees at 12 bases. V was pared by 3 bases and J by 2 bases, with 7 bases of the junction left unmatched. In germline, CDR1 is DFQATT, CDR2 SNEGSKA (reference sequence). The CDR3 is 17 amino acids. CDR3 residues: CSASAPGLAGNTGELFF. In DNA form, the CDR3 reads TGCAGTGCTAGTGCCCCGGGACTAGCGGGTAACACCGGGGAGCTGTTTTTT.

In DNA form, the CDR3 reads TGCAGTGCTTTGGGCAGGACTTCCTACGAGCAGTACTTC. Encoded protein: CSALGRTSYEQYF. The rearrangement links TRBV20-1 to TRBJ2-7; TRBD2 is a possible D gene (5 bases). The CDR3 sequence is 13 residues long. The germline V gene has CDR1 DFQATT and CDR2 SNEGSKA (reference sequence). Trimming removed 5 bases at V and 1 base at J, with 12 bases between.

CDR3 residues: CASSLESSGREFF. In nucleotides, the CDR3 is TGCGCCAGCAGCTTGGAATCCTCGGGGAGGGAGTTCTTC. The V gene is TRBV5-1, the J gene TRBJ2-1, with TRBD2 identical over 7 bases. Unmatched junction bases numbered 8, after V lost 0 bases and J lost 14 bases. The CDR3 has 13 amino acids. Germline CDR1 reads SGHRS; CDR2 reads YFSETQ.

This clonotype was counted a few times. The chain recombines TRBV5-4 with TRBJ2-1; the match to TRBD1 covers 8 bases. With V trimmed by 4 bases and J by 7 bases, 4 bases remained unmatched. The CDR3 is 13 amino acids. Germline V gene sequence: CDR1 SGHNT, CDR2 YYREEE (reference sequence). As DNA, the CDR3 is TGTGCCAGCAGCCTTACAGGGGGGAATGAGCAGTTCTTC. This encodes CASSLTGGNEQFF. Combining the CDR3 with reference TRBV5-4 and TRBJ2-1 gives the whole variable domain ETGVTQSPTHLIKTRGQQVTLRCSSQSGHNTVSWYQQALGQGPQFIFQYYREEENGRGNFPPRFSGLQFPNYSSELNVNALELDDSALYLCASSLTGGNEQFFGPGTRLTVL.

A few counts support this clonotype. The J gene is TRBJ2-5, the V gene TRBV4-2, with 10 bases aligning to TRBD2. The length of the CDR3 is 18 residues. The V gene's germline CDR1 is LGHNA and CDR2 YNFKEQ. V was clipped by 0 bases and J by 5 bases; unmatched bases: 12. CDR3 sequence: CASSQDTTSGVVRETQYF. CDR3 DNA sequence: TGTGCCAGCAGCCAAGATACAACTAGCGGGGTGGTTCGTGAGACCCAGTACTTC.

The chain joins TRBV20-1 to TRBJ1-2; 10 nucleotides align to TRBD1. This CDR3 is built from 15 residues. The germline V gene has CDR1 DFQATT and CDR2 SNEGSKA (reference sequence). J gave up 4 bases and V 2 bases, and 7 bases lay outside the gene matches. In DNA form, the CDR3 reads TGCAGTGCTAGATCTGGACAGGGGGTTGGCTATGGCTACACCTTC. Residues: CSARSGQGVGYGYTF.

The chain combines TRBV12-3 or TRBV12-4 with TRBJ1-2; no firm D call. The CDR3 has 15 amino acids. V lost 4 bases to trimming and J lost 4 bases, with 16 bases between them. This CDR3 reads CASSWETGGGYGYTF. CDR3 bases: TGTGCCAGCAGTTGGGAGACGGGAGGTGGCTATGGCTACACCTTC.

This chain uses TRBV12-3 or TRBV12-4 with TRBJ1-3; D might be TRBD1 (5 bases). The V end was cut by 5 bases, the J end by 0 bases, with 14 bases between. The CDR3 runs 16 residues. CDR3: CASSPSGRRSGNTIYF. The CDR3 region has the DNA TGTGCCAGCAGTCCTTCGGGACGACGCTCTGGAAACACCATATATTTT.

This clonotype has just a few counts. The chain uses TRBV7-9 and TRBJ2-7; 7 bases map to TRBD1. The CDR3 extends over 14 amino acids. Per germline, CDR1 SEHNR and CDR2 FQNEAQ (reference sequence). Trimming took 5 bases from V and 4 from J; bases not matched to a gene: 8. The CDR3 sequence: CASSIGQGVYEQYF. CDR3 nucleotide sequence: TGTGCCAGCAGCATCGGGCAGGGGGTTTACGAGCAGTACTTC.

The chain employs TRBV20-1 and TRBJ2-1; TRBD2 matches 14 bases. CDR1 is DFQATT, CDR2 SNEGSKA, per germline (reference sequence). V lost 6 bases, J lost 4 bases, and 11 bases stayed unmatched. The CDR3 is made up of 17 amino acids. The CDR3 is CSAILPGLAGEYNEQFF. DNA of the CDR3: TGCAGTGCGATCCTACCGGGACTAGCGGGAGAGTACAATGAGCAGTTCTTC.

A few counts support this clonotype. The chain links TRBV6-6 to TRBJ2-7; D ambiguous. V lost 6 bases to trimming and J lost 3 bases, with 12 bases between them. This CDR3 spans 13 amino acids. CDR1 is MNHNY, CDR2 SVGAGI, per germline (reference sequence). The DNA for the CDR3 is TGTGCCAGCAGCAACGGAGACCTCTACGAGCAGTACTTC. It translates to CASSNGDLYEQYF.

This clonotype was counted ten times or more. The V and J genes are TRBV5-1 and TRBJ2-7, with D uncertain. This CDR3 is built from 16 residues. The germline CDR1 and CDR2 sequences are SGHRS and YFSETQ. The V end was cut by 0 bases, the J end by 0 bases, with 13 bases between. The CDR3 region has the DNA TGCGCCAGCAGCTTGGTTGGGGAATCCTTCTCCTACGAGCAGTACTTC. Amino acids: CASSLVGESFSYEQYF.

This rearrangement joins TRBV5-1 to TRBJ1-4; no definite D call. The CDR3 contains 15 residues. Per the germline V gene, CDR1 is SGHRS and CDR2 is YFSETQ. Trimming pared 4 bases from V and 2 bases from J, leaving 12 bases between. CDR3 in amino acids: CASSPEGRTNEKLFF. CDR3 bases: TGCGCCAGCAGCCCTGAGGGAAGGACTAATGAAAAACTGTTTTTT.

About this clonotype: A much larger clone lies a single base off, so this may be a read error. This chain links TRBV5-1 with TRBJ2-5; 9 bases align to TRBD2. The CDR3 has 15 amino acids. CDR1 is SGHRS, CDR2 YFSETQ, per germline. The CDR3 loop is CASSLGVAGVETKYF. CDR3 bases: TGCGCCAGCAGCTTGGGAGTAGCGGGAGTAGAGACCAAGTACTTC.

This clonotype was recorded a few times. This chain links TRBV7-2 with TRBJ2-2; D unresolved. The V gene lost 3 bases and the J gene lost 5 bases, with 10 bases spanning the gap. CDR1 and CDR2 from the germline V gene are SGHTA and FQGNSA. This CDR3 contains 14 residues. CDR3 nucleotides: TGTGCCAGCAGCTTCGGGCGGCAGACCGGGGAGCTGTTTTTT. Protein product: CASSFGRQTGELFF. Variable domain in full (rest from reference TRBV7-2 and TRBJ2-2): GAGVSQSPSNKVTEKGKDVELRCDPISGHTALYWYRQSLGQGLEFLIYFQGNSAPDKSGLPSDRFSAERTGGSVSTLTIQRTQQEDSAVYLCASSFGRQTGELFFGEGSRLTVL.

This clonotype was found once. The chain has TRBV7-9 and TRBJ2-7, with 7 bases identical to TRBD1. The V gene end was trimmed by 5 bases and the J gene end by 4 bases; junction bases not matched to a gene: 11. Germline CDR1 reads SEHNR; CDR2 reads FQNEAQ (reference sequence). The CDR3 extends over 15 amino acids. CDR3 coding DNA: TGTGCCAGCAGCGCACTCGACAGGGACACTTACGAGCAGTACTTC. Encoded protein: CASSALDRDTYEQYF.

This clonotype was counted only a few times. This chain joins TRBV29-1 and TRBJ1-1, with D perhaps matching TRBD1 (6 bases). CDR3 length: 13 amino acids. V was shortened by 5 bases and J by 0 bases, with 10 bases between the two germline ends. Germline loops: CDR1 SQVTM, CDR2 ANQGSEA. The DNA for the CDR3 is TGCAGCGTTTCCAGGGGAATGAACACTGAAGCTTTCTTT. This codes for CSVSRGMNTEAFF. Supplemented by reference TRBV29-1 and TRBJ1-1, the full variable domain reads SAVISQKPSRDICQRGTSLTIQCQVDSQVTMMFWYRQQPGQSLTLIATANQGSEATYESGFVIDKFPISRPNLTFSTLTVSNMSPEDSSIYLCSVSRGMNTEAFFGQGTRLTVV.